A selection of T cell receptor beta chains follows, all from one sample in a study of lymphopenia after photon versus proton radiotherapy. The data were produced by immunoSEQ multiplex PCR, yet TCRdb's version contains in-frame clones alone and is incomplete. The data show approximately 160,000 clones, about 88% seen once. This sample comprised peripheral blood, obtained from a patient treated with photon-based radiotherapy. The receptors here all came from a man between 45 and 60 years old with gastric cancer. CDR3s include the opening cysteine and the closing phenylalanine or tryptophan. The order of the fields is clone size, D gene, V gene, J gene, CDR3 DNA, CDR3 protein. The D gene is left open where the match is weak. Only some rows state a clone size, as once, few, many or a class for expanded clones.

abundance: NA; d_gene: NA; v_gene: TRBV5-1; j_gene: TRBJ2-1; CDR3nt: TGCGCCAGCAGCATGGAGGGGAATGAGCAGTTCTTC; CDR3aa: CASSMEGNEQFF
abundance: NA; d_gene: TRBD2; v_gene: TRBV5-4; j_gene: TRBJ2-7; CDR3nt: TGTGCCAGCAGCGTAGCTAGCGGGAGTTTCACCTACGAGCAGTACTTC; CDR3aa: CASSVASGSFTYEQYF
abundance: NA; d_gene: NA; v_gene: TRBV6-5; j_gene: TRBJ2-7; CDR3nt: TGTGCCAGCAGTTACGGGTCTTCTGACGAGCAGTACTTC; CDR3aa: CASSYGSSDEQYF
abundance: NA; d_gene: NA; v_gene: TRBV4-1; j_gene: TRBJ2-2; CDR3nt: TGCGCCAGCAGCCACCTACTTAGCGGAAAGACGACCGGGGAGCTGTTTTTT; CDR3aa: CASSHLLSGKTTGELFF
abundance: NA; d_gene: TRBD2; v_gene: TRBV7-6; j_gene: TRBJ2-1; CDR3nt: TGTGCCAGCAGCTTAGGGTCAGCGGGAGGGCCCTATAATGAGCAGTTCTTC; CDR3aa: CASSLGSAGGPYNEQFF
abundance: once; d_gene: NA; v_gene: TRBV28; j_gene: TRBJ2-3; CDR3nt: TGCGCCAGCAGCTTGAGTGAATTCGGCACAGATACGCAGTATTTT; CDR3aa: CASSLSEFGTDTQYF
abundance: NA; d_gene: NA; v_gene: TRBV30; j_gene: TRBJ2-7; CDR3nt: TGTGCCTGGAGTCGATCGAGCTCCTACGAGCAGTACTTC; CDR3aa: CAWSRSSSYEQYF
abundance: NA; d_gene: NA; v_gene: TRBV11-2; j_gene: TRBJ1-2; CDR3nt: TGTGCCAGCAGCAACAGGAATAACTATGGCTACACCTTC; CDR3aa: CASSNRNNYGYTF
abundance: NA; d_gene: TRBD2; v_gene: TRBV6-1; j_gene: TRBJ2-1; CDR3nt: TGTGCCACCGCCCGGACTAGCGGCTACAATGAGCAGTTCTTC; CDR3aa: CATARTSGYNEQFF
abundance: NA; d_gene: NA; v_gene: TRBV10-2; j_gene: TRBJ1-2; CDR3nt: TGCGCCAGCAGTGATAAGGGATATGGCTACACCTTC; CDR3aa: CASSDKGYGYTF
abundance: once; d_gene: TRBD1; v_gene: TRBV30; j_gene: TRBJ2-2; CDR3nt: TGTGCCTGGATCGACAGGGTGGACACCGGGGAGCTGTTTTTT; CDR3aa: CAWIDRVDTGELFF
abundance: NA; d_gene: TRBD2; v_gene: TRBV4-2; j_gene: TRBJ2-7; CDR3nt: TGTGCCAGCAGCCAAGTCGCTGCTAGCGGGAGCTACGAGCAGTACTTC; CDR3aa: CASSQVAASGSYEQYF